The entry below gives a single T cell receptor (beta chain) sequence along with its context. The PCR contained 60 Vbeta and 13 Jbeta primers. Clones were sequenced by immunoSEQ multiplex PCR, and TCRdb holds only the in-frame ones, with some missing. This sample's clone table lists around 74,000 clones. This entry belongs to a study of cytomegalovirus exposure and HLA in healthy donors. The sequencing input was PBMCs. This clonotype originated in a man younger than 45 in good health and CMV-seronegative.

The CDR3 protein is CASSRPGQGNYEQYF. In DNA, the CDR3 is TGTGCCAGCAGCAGACCGGGACAGGGGAACTACGAGCAGTACTTC. The V gene is TRBV6-5, the J gene TRBJ2-7; 10 bases are a match to TRBD1. V lost 6 bases and J lost 3; bases outside the gene matches: 8. This CDR3 spans 15 amino acids. Germline-derived CDR1 and CDR2 are MNHEY and SVGAGI.